This T cell receptor (beta chain) was sequenced during a study of cytomegalovirus exposure and HLA in healthy donors. CDR3 size: 16 residues. V shed 6 bases, J shed 3 bases, and the junction held 11 bases outside the gene matches. CDR1 and CDR2 (germline): SNHLY, FYNNEI. Remarks on this clone: As yet, its antigen is unknown.

Findings and limits, study-wide: The study designated around 150 TCR beta chains cytomegalovirus-associated. A later analysis found first-cohort TCR clusters tended to co-occur in the 100 to 150 validation repertoires.

The donors were members of the validation cohort, which comprised 120 subjects and was separate from the first cohort of 600 to 850 subjects. Sequenced by immunoSEQ multiplex PCR; TCRdb stores in-frame clones only, minus some. The data show roughly 150,000 clones, approximately 91% seen once. This rearrangement joins TRBV2 to TRBJ2-7; 10 bases align to TRBD2. Sequencing was carried out using PBMCs. The sequence was collected from a young woman in good health and CMV-seropositive. The CDR3 sequence: CASSKEGLATVYEQYF. The CDR3 bases are TGTGCCAGCAGCAAGGAGGGACTAGCGACCGTCTACGAGCAGTACTTC.